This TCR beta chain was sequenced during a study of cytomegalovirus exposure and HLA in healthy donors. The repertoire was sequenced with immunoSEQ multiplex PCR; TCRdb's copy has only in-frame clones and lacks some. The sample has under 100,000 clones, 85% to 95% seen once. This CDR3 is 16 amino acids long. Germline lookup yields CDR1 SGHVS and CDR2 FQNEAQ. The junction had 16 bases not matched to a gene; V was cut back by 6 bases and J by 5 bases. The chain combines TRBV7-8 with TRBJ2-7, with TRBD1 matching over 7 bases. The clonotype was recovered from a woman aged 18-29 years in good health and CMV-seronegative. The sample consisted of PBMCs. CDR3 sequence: CASSLTGTDVMDEQYF. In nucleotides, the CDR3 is TGTGCCAGCAGTCTAACCGGGACAGATGTGATGGACGAGCAGTACTTC.